These 12 T cell receptor beta chains came from one sample sequenced in a study of technical replicates of blood from several donors. TCRdb's table, derived via immunoSEQ multiplex PCR, lists solely in-frame clones and lacks some. This sample carries tens of thousands of clones, under 95% of them seen once, and the ten largest clones take about 0.27%. Sequences were obtained from T cells isolated from PBMCs. All receptors derive from a human donor in good health.

This chain links TRBV4-1 with TRBJ2-1; no clear D gene. The CDR3 runs to 12 residues. The V and J ends lost 0 bases and 7 bases respectively, with 4 bases between them. Looked up from germline, CDR1 is MGHRA and CDR2 is YSYEKL. DNA of the CDR3: TGCGCCAGCAGCCAAGATCAGAATGAGCAGTTCTTC. This gives the protein CASSQDQNEQFF.

J is TRBJ2-7 and V is TRBV6-5, with D possibly TRBD1 on 5 matching bases. This CDR3 spans 14 amino acids. Germline V gives CDR1 MNHEY, CDR2 SVGAGI. V dropped 0 bases and J dropped 6 bases, with 12 bases sitting between them. The CDR3 coding sequence is TGTGCCAGCAGTTACTCAAACATTCAGGGCGAGCAGTACTTC. Amino acid sequence: CASSYSNIQGEQYF.

V usage is TRBV28 and J usage is TRBJ2-7, with TRBD2 identical over 9 bases. The J segment lost 2 bases and the V segment lost 8 bases, leaving 16 bases of the junction unmatched. The germline V gene has CDR1 MDHEN and CDR2 SYDVKM. The CDR3 consists of 17 residues. The DNA of the CDR3 is TGTGCCAGCCTGACGACTCTGCGGACTAGCGTAACCTACGAGCAGTACTTC. The encoded protein is CASLTTLRTSVTYEQYF.

This clone showed up just a few times. J is TRBJ1-1 and V is TRBV27, with 7 bases identical to TRBD1. The CDR3 totals 14 residues. Germline lookup yields CDR1 MNHEY and CDR2 SMNVEV (reference sequence). V trimming: 6 bases; J trimming: 0 bases; junction bases outside the gene matches: 4. CDR3 DNA: TGTGCCAGCAGACCGGGACAGTTGAACACTGAAGCTTTCTTT. Its protein is CASRPGQLNTEAFF.

This rearrangement joins TRBV2 to TRBJ2-7; 7 nucleotides agree with TRBD1. This CDR3 region has 15 residues. V gave up 4 bases and J gave up 2 bases; unmatched junction bases: 8. CDR1 is SNHLY and CDR2 is FYNNEI in the germline V gene. The CDR3 nucleotides read TGTGCCAGCAGTGCGGCATTCGGGACAGCCTACGAGCAGTACTTC. Translated: CASSAAFGTAYEQYF.

V usage is TRBV7-6 and J usage is TRBJ1-4; 8 positions agree with TRBD1. The CDR3 is 15 amino acids. V lost 4 bases and J lost 7; bases outside the gene matches: 8. The germline V gene has CDR1 SGHVS and CDR2 FNYEAQ. CDR3 region: CASSSGTGLIEKLFF. The CDR3 nucleotides are TGTGCCAGCAGCTCCGGGACAGGACTGATTGAAAAACTGTTTTTT.

This clone was seen only once. This chain joins TRBV5-1 and TRBJ2-2, with TRBD2 matching over 12 bases. V lost 4 bases to trimming and J lost 4 bases; unmatched junction nucleotides: 5. The germline V gene encodes CDR1 SGHRS and CDR2 YFSETQ. CDR3 size: 16 residues. CDR3 in amino acids: CASSPRTSGVTGELFF. The CDR3 DNA sequence: TGCGCCAGCAGCCCGCGGACTAGCGGGGTCACCGGGGAGCTGTTTTTT.

A single count supports this clone. The chain is built from TRBV11-2 and TRBJ2-7, with 9 bases that match TRBD1. Germline V gene sequence: CDR1 SGHAT, CDR2 FQNNGV. Losses at the gene ends were 1 base for V and 6 bases for J; bases not matched to a gene: 4. The CDR3 has 14 amino acids. CDR3 DNA sequence: TGTGCCAGCAGCTTAGTGCCGGGACAGGGCGAGCAGTACTTC. Its translation is CASSLVPGQGEQYF.

The rearrangement joins TRBV11-2 to TRBJ1-5, with a tentative D call TRBD1 (5 bases). CDR1 is SGHAT, CDR2 FQNNGV, per germline. V was trimmed by 4 bases and J by 2 bases, leaving 12 bases between them. The CDR3 length is 15 residues. In DNA form, the CDR3 reads TGTGCCAGCAGCTCGGTAAAAGGGGGCAATCAGCCCCAGCATTTT. Amino acid sequence: CASSSVKGGNQPQHF.

CDR3 DNA: TGTGCCAGCAGCTTACGGACTAGCGGGAGGTCTGCCTACGAGCAGTACTTC. Translation: CASSLRTSGRSAYEQYF. The chain joins TRBV13 to TRBJ2-7; 14 bases line up with TRBD2. The CDR3 loop spans 17 amino acids. Germline V lookup: CDR1 PRHDT, CDR2 FYEKMQ (reference sequence). J gave up 2 bases and V 2 bases, and 5 bases lay outside the gene matches.

The genes are TRBV2 and TRBJ2-2, with a tentative D call TRBD1 (6 bases). This CDR3 region has 13 residues. Germline CDR1 is SNHLY and CDR2 is FYNNEI. Trimming pared 9 bases from V and 1 base from J, leaving 9 bases between. CDR3 nucleotide sequence: TGTGCCAGTGGACAGAGGAACACCGGGGAGCTGTTTTTT. Residues: CASGQRNTGELFF.

The J gene is TRBJ2-1, the V gene TRBV6-1, with 7 bases lining up with TRBD2. CDR3 length equals 14 residues. Per the germline V gene, CDR1 is MNHNS and CDR2 is SASEGT. With 9 bases clipped from V and 0 bases from J, the junction kept 5 bases outside the gene matches. The CDR3 DNA is TGTGCCAGTGGGGACTACGACTCCTACAATGAGCAGTTCTTC. Encoded protein: CASGDYDSYNEQFF.